These 29 T cell receptor beta chains were sequenced from one sample in a study of cytomegalovirus exposure and HLA in healthy donors. PCR employed 60 Vbeta and 13 Jbeta primers. This table comes from immunoSEQ multiplex PCR, and its TCRdb copy is limited to in-frame clones, with some not included. The table lists some 160,000 clones, 79% of them singletons. Sequences were obtained from PBMCs. Receptors were obtained from a woman aged 40 to 50 in good health and CMV-seronegative.

The chain links TRBV19 to TRBJ1-5; D is unclear. CDR1 and CDR2 (germline): LNHDA, SQIVND (reference sequence). The CDR3 covers 15 residues. V dropped 7 bases and J dropped 3 bases, with 16 bases sitting between them. The CDR3 loop is CASMEGLIDNQPQHF. In DNA form, the CDR3 reads TGTGCCAGTATGGAGGGCCTGATAGACAATCAGCCCCAGCATTTT.

Notes on this clone: A read error may account for a junction end that differs from germline. The chain combines TRBV5-6 with TRBJ1-5, with TRBD1 identical over 7 bases. The CDR3 consists of 15 residues. Germline CDR1 reads SGHDT; CDR2 reads YYEEEE. The DNA for the CDR3 is TGTGCCAGCGGCCGACAGGGTTTAGGCAATCAGCCCAAGCATTTT. Protein product: CASGRQGLGNQPKHF.

V is TRBV7-9 and J is TRBJ2-1; 8 nucleotides match TRBD2. Trimming took 1 base from V and 3 from J; bases not matched to a gene: 8. The V gene's germline CDR1 is SEHNR and CDR2 FQNEAQ (reference sequence). The CDR3 contains 17 residues. This CDR3 reads CASSLGGKAGDYNEQFF. CDR3 DNA sequence: TGTGCCAGCAGCTTAGGTGGTAAAGCGGGGGACTACAATGAGCAGTTCTTC. Variable domain in full (rest from reference TRBV7-9 and TRBJ2-1): DTGVSQNPRHKITKRGQNVTFRCDPISEHNRLYWYRQTLGQGPEFLTYFQNEAQLEKSRLLSDRFSAERPKGSFSTLEIQRTEQGDSAMYLCASSLGGKAGDYNEQFFGPGTRLTVL.

This chain uses TRBV7-2 with TRBJ1-5, with 9 positions matching TRBD1. The CDR3 totals 19 residues. J gave up 2 bases and V 2 bases, and 13 bases lay outside the gene matches. Germline-derived CDR1 and CDR2 are SGHTA and FQGNSA. The CDR3 nucleotides read TGTGCCAGCAGCTTATCGGACAGGGGCCTCGGCGGCGGCAATCAGCCCCAGCATTTT. This translates into CASSLSDRGLGGGNQPQHF.

The J gene is TRBJ1-1, the V gene TRBV20-1, with 9 positions matching TRBD1. Germline CDR1 and CDR2: DFQATT and SNEGSKA (reference sequence). This CDR3 has 11 residues. Losses at the gene ends were 3 bases for V and 10 bases for J; bases not matched to a gene: 3. The chain's CDR3 is CSASWTGAAFF. Written as DNA, the CDR3 is TGCAGTGCTAGCTGGACAGGGGCAGCTTTCTTT.

The rearrangement joins TRBV5-1 to TRBJ2-1; 9 nucleotides align to TRBD2. With V trimmed by 4 bases and J by 4 bases, 15 bases remained unmatched. From germline, CDR1 is SGHRS and CDR2 YFSETQ. The CDR3 has 18 residues. CDR3 region: CASSPDSILAGRYNEQFF. CDR3 nucleotide sequence: TGCGCCAGCAGCCCGGACAGTATCCTAGCGGGAAGATACAATGAGCAGTTCTTC.

J is TRBJ1-3 and V is TRBV7-6, with TRBD1 as a possible D gene (5 bases). The CDR3 runs to 15 residues. Trimming removed 2 bases at V and 3 bases at J, with 11 bases between. CDR1 SGHVS and CDR2 FNYEAQ come from the germline V gene. CDR3 DNA sequence: TGTGCCAGCAGCTTAAACCAGGGAGGTGGAAACACCATATATTTT. Encoded protein: CASSLNQGGGNTIYF.

The V call is TRBV30, the J call TRBJ2-1, with 10 bases lining up with TRBD2. CDR1 and CDR2 (germline): GTSNPN, SVGIG (reference sequence). V dropped 0 bases and J dropped 7; count of bases not matched to a gene: 15. The CDR3 runs 18 residues. CDR3 loop: CAWSVKREGLGVGNEQFF. In DNA, the CDR3 is TGTGCCTGGAGTGTAAAGCGGGAGGGCCTCGGGGTAGGGAATGAGCAGTTCTTC.

CDR3 in amino acids: CSARGQQPQHF. CDR3 nucleotides: TGCAGTGCTAGAGGGCAGCAGCCCCAGCATTTT. This chain joins TRBV20-1 and TRBJ1-5; the D is unclear. Germline V CDR1 and CDR2: DFQATT, SNEGSKA (reference sequence). The CDR3 length is 11 residues. Trimming shortened V by 1 base and J by 7 bases, and 5 bases separated the two germline ends.

The V call is TRBV28, the J call TRBJ1-5; weak D call: TRBD1 (5 bases). CDR1 MDHEN and CDR2 SYDVKM come from the germline V gene. The V end was cut by 2 bases, the J end by 4 bases, with 15 bases between. The CDR3 extends over 16 amino acids. The CDR3 loop reads CASSLGGLVVNQPQHF. DNA for the CDR3: TGTGCCAGCAGTTTAGGGGGACTGGTTGTTAATCAGCCCCAGCATTTT.

This clone was counted between two and nine times. The chain links TRBV6-1 to TRBJ1-1, with a weak D call TRBD1 (5 bases). This CDR3 region has 15 residues. Deletions cut 2 bases from V and 1 base from J, with 11 bases between. Germline CDR1 reads MNHNS; CDR2 reads SASEGT. The CDR3 region is CASSEWGSPNTEAFF. The CDR3 region has the DNA TGTGCCAGCAGTGAATGGGGCAGTCCGAACACTGAAGCTTTCTTT.

In its sample, this clone was seen a few times. CDR3 amino acids: CASRRVTGNNSPLHF. CDR3 DNA sequence: TGTGCCAGCAGACGCGTGACAGGGAATAATTCACCCCTCCACTTT. The rearrangement links TRBV5-8 to TRBJ1-6; 7 bases map to TRBD1. This CDR3 has 15 amino acids. Losses at the gene ends were 5 bases for V and 5 bases for J; bases not matched to a gene: 7. The germline CDR1 and CDR2 sequences are SGHTS and YDEGEE.

This clone has only a few counts. The chain combines TRBV18 with TRBJ1-2; TRBD1 agrees at 10 bases. This CDR3 region has 14 residues. Germline V gene sequence: CDR1 KGHSH, CDR2 LQKENI. Trimming took 3 bases from V and 8 from J; bases not matched to a gene: 6. The chain's CDR3 is CASSPVGDRGGYTF. The CDR3 DNA follows: TGTGCCAGCTCACCGGTTGGGGACAGGGGAGGCTACACCTTC.

This clone was found a few times. V usage is TRBV6-4 and J usage is TRBJ2-3, with D maybe TRBD2 (6 bases). CDR1 is MRHNA, CDR2 SNTAGT, per germline. Trimming took off 0 bases at V and 6 bases at J, with 13 bases between the two ends. This CDR3 has 15 residues. For the CDR3, the DNA is TGTGCCAGCAGTGACTCGATCGGCGGGGTGGATACGCAGTATTTT. It specifies CASSDSIGGVDTQYF.

The rearrangement links TRBV6-1 to TRBJ2-1; 14 positions agree with TRBD2. The CDR3 sequence is 14 residues long. Looked up from germline, CDR1 is MNHNS and CDR2 is SASEGT. Losses at the gene ends were 6 bases for V and 7 bases for J; bases not matched to a gene: 2. The CDR3 DNA sequence: TGTGCCAGCAGCCGGACTAGCGGGAGGAATGAGCAGTTCTTC. It encodes CASSRTSGRNEQFF.

The chain recombines TRBV6-1 with TRBJ2-5; D unresolved. Germline loops: CDR1 MNHNS, CDR2 SASEGT. The CDR3 totals 12 residues. The germline V and J ends were trimmed by 7 bases and 5 bases, with 11 bases remaining between them. CDR3 region: CASTRQAETQYF. The CDR3 DNA sequence: TGTGCCAGCACAAGGCAGGCCGAGACCCAGTACTTC.

This CDR3 reads CASSEGGGAVEQFF. The DNA for the CDR3 is TGTGCCAGCAGTGAAGGCGGGGGGGCCGTTGAGCAGTTCTTC. The V gene is TRBV25-1, the J gene TRBJ2-1; 9 bases map to TRBD2. Germline CDR1 and CDR2: MGHDK and SYGVNS. CDR3 size: 14 residues. Trimming at V came to 2 bases and at J to 9 bases, leaving 5 bases not matched to a gene.

The J gene is TRBJ1-3, the V gene TRBV18; D is uncertain. Trimming cost V 2 bases and J 0 bases, with 8 bases left between them. Germline V gene lookup returns CDR1 KGHSH and CDR2 LQKENI. CDR3 length equals 15 residues. CDR3 sequence (DNA): TGTGCCAGCTCACCATGGCAGATCTCTGGAAACACCATATATTTT. It encodes CASSPWQISGNTIYF.

The chain joins TRBV7-2 to TRBJ2-2, with 7 bases that match TRBD1. CDR1 is SGHTA and CDR2 is FQGNSA in the germline V gene. After removal of 5 bases from V and 6 bases from J, the junction contained 12 bases not matched to a gene. CDR3 length equals 16 residues. CDR3 protein: CASSRIPGQKAGELFF. The CDR3 DNA is TGTGCCAGCAGCCGGATTCCGGGACAGAAAGCCGGGGAGCTGTTTTTT.

This chain uses TRBV7-9 with TRBJ2-7, with D tentatively TRBD1 (7 bases). The germline V gene has CDR1 SEHNR and CDR2 FQNEAQ (reference sequence). The V end lost 2 bases, the J end lost 11 bases, and 13 bases lay between the germline ends. The CDR3 has 12 amino acids. CDR3 residues: CASSLNTGEEYF. Written as DNA, the CDR3 is TGTGCCAGCAGCTTAAATACAGGGGAGGAGTACTTC.

This chain uses TRBV25-1 with TRBJ2-1, with 11 bases that match TRBD2. CDR1 is MGHDK and CDR2 is SYGVNS in the germline V gene. Trimming took 4 bases from V and 8 from J; bases not matched to a gene: 7. The CDR3 runs 15 residues. The CDR3 sequence is CASSAALAGVHEQFF. CDR3 in DNA: TGTGCCAGCAGTGCCGCACTAGCGGGGGTACATGAGCAGTTCTTC.

The chain's CDR3 is CASSSGTSLYEQYF. CDR3 in DNA: TGTGCCAGCAGCTCGGGGACTAGCCTCTACGAGCAGTACTTC. V usage is TRBV7-6 and J usage is TRBJ2-7; 9 bases align to TRBD2. This CDR3 region has 14 residues. Trimming cost V 4 bases and J 3 bases; bases outside gene matches: 4. The germline V gene encodes CDR1 SGHVS and CDR2 FNYEAQ.

V gene TRBV4-1 combines with J gene TRBJ1-1; TRBD1 is a possible D gene (5 bases). The V gene's germline CDR1 is MGHRA and CDR2 YSYEKL. The CDR3 covers 14 residues. With 4 bases removed from V and 1 base from J, the gap between germline ends came to 10 bases. In DNA, the CDR3 is TGCGCCAGCAGCCCCGGGGGGGGGAACACTGAAGCTTTCTTT. Translating gives CASSPGGGNTEAFF.

The chain joins TRBV5-1 to TRBJ2-3, with TRBD1 identical over 8 bases. Germline CDR1 SGHRS, CDR2 YFSETQ. The CDR3 covers 15 residues. Trimming at V came to 7 bases and at J to 3 bases, leaving 10 bases not matched to a gene. CDR3 in amino acids: CASGSQGAPTDTQYF. The DNA of the CDR3 is TGCGCCAGCGGTAGTCAGGGGGCGCCGACAGATACGCAGTATTTT.

This clone was seen a handful of times. The V and J genes are TRBV9 and TRBJ1-2; perhaps TRBD1 as D (6 bases). CDR3 size: 14 residues. The V and J ends lost 3 bases and 6 bases respectively, with 15 bases between them. Germline CDR1 is SGDLS and CDR2 is YYNGEE. CDR3 amino acids: CASSGPGTQNGYTF. The CDR3 DNA follows: TGTGCCAGCAGCGGCCCCGGGACACAAAATGGCTACACCTTC.

This clone was seen only a few times. This chain connects TRBV7-6 to TRBJ2-2; D is unclear. There are 14 residues in the CDR3. V gave up 3 bases and J gave up 1 base, with 6 bases separating them. The germline CDR1 and CDR2 sequences are SGHVS and FNYEAQ. As DNA, the CDR3 is TGTGCCAGCAGCTTTCTCGGGAACACCGGGGAGCTGTTTTTT. Residues: CASSFLGNTGELFF.

This clone was detected ten times or more. The chain recombines TRBV6-6 with TRBJ2-3, with 8 positions matching TRBD1. Per the germline V gene, CDR1 is MNHNY and CDR2 is SVGAGI (reference sequence). J was trimmed by 8 bases and V by 4 bases; bases with no gene match: 8. The CDR3 covers 14 residues. The CDR3 sequence: CASSSAPDRATQYF. The CDR3 nucleotides read TGTGCCAGCAGTTCGGCTCCGGACAGGGCTACGCAGTATTTT.

This clone has just one count. The chain uses TRBV27 and TRBJ1-6; no definite D call. Trimming stripped 3 bases from V and 12 bases from J, with 9 bases between. CDR3 length: 12 residues. Germline CDR1 and CDR2: MNHEY and SMNVEV (reference sequence). This chain's CDR3 is CASSFAAGPLHF. The CDR3 DNA sequence: TGTGCCAGCAGTTTTGCCGCAGGACCCCTCCACTTT.

The chain joins TRBV11-3 to TRBJ2-5, with TRBD1 identical over 10 bases. Trimming cost V 4 bases and J 5 bases; bases outside gene matches: 7. From germline, CDR1 is SGHNT and CDR2 YENEEA. This CDR3 is built from 15 residues. The CDR3 DNA follows: TGTGCCAGCAGCTCCTCCGGGACAGGGGCCGAGACCCAGTACTTC. Amino acid sequence: CASSSSGTGAETQYF.